The text below deals with one T cell receptor (beta chain). The data belong to a study of T cell changes during pregnancy in multiple sclerosis. Profiling relied on immunoSEQ multiplex PCR, and the TCRdb table lists in-frame clones only, not all of them. Among approximately 41,000 clones listed, 91% were seen once. CDR1 and CDR2 from the germline V gene are MNHEY and SVGAGI. Between the trimmed V and J ends, which lost 4 bases and 4 bases, there was a span of 8 bases. This CDR3 has 13 residues. The TCR sequence derives from a female donor in good health, enrolled as a control in a pregnancy study. This chain uses TRBV6-5 with TRBJ1-5, with D maybe TRBD1 (5 bases). This sample comprised CD4+ T cells from peripheral blood mononuclear cells, obtained in the second trimester of pregnancy. Written as DNA, the CDR3 is TGTGCCAGCAGTTGGGGGGGGAATCAGCCCCAGCATTTT. Protein sequence: CASSWGGNQPQHF.